The 27 T cell receptor beta chains in this list originate from one sample, sequenced in a study of blood T cells in healthy people across ages (dated by TCRdb to 2014 to 2015). The library was made by 5' RACE. Sequencing was carried out with an Illumina HiSeq 2500. A second PCR of roughly 7 to 11 cycles was run with a J-beta primer mix and a sample-barcoded 5' primer. The public reads were reanalyzed by TCRdb: fastp trimming at Q25, MiXCR alignment, in-frame beta chains only. All rows with the same CDR3 protein become a single entry with the most common DNA and genes. A total of hundreds of thousands of distinct CDR3 sequences appear in this sample, about 42% of them only once. The ten largest clones capture around 21% of the sample. What was sequenced was blood. The receptors were gathered from a man aged 55 to 69 in good health.

This chain connects TRBV5-6 to TRBJ2-7, with 8 bases that match TRBD1. This CDR3 region has 15 residues. In germline, CDR1 is SGHDT, CDR2 YYEEEE. V lost 2 bases, J lost 5 bases, and 9 bases stayed unmatched. The CDR3 nucleotides read TGTGCCAGCAGCTTCATTCAGGGGGCATTTGACGAGCAGTACTTC. Its translation is CASSFIQGAFDEQYF.

The chain joins TRBV4-1 to TRBJ1-1, with TRBD1 matching 10 bases. CDR3 length equals 14 residues. CDR1 MGHRA and CDR2 YSYEKL come from the germline V gene. The V gene end was trimmed by 4 bases and the J gene end by 4 bases; junction bases not matched to a gene: 3. CDR3 coding DNA: TGCGCCAGCAGCCTGGACAGGGGGATCACTGAAGCTTTCTTT. This sequence encodes CASSLDRGITEAFF.

The CDR3 DNA reads TGTGCCAGCAGCCCCTCCCAAGGGGGTACGCAGTATTTT. This codes for CASSPSQGGTQYF. The genes are TRBV3-1 and TRBJ2-3, with D possibly being TRBD1 (6 bases). The germline V gene encodes CDR1 LGHDT and CDR2 YNNKEL (reference sequence). The CDR3 is 13 residues long. Trimming took 4 bases from V and 8 from J, leaving 13 bases between them.

This clonotype appeared many times. The chain couples TRBV21-1 to TRBJ2-5; the D call TRBD2 from the table was never checked on the DNA. TRBV21-1 is reported as a pseudogene. CDR3 size: 16 residues. CDR3 region: CASRGFASGERETQYF. DNA of the CDR3: TGTGCCAGCAGAGGCTTCGCTAGCGGGGAAAGAGAGACCCAGTACTTC.

The table lists this clonotype with a few counts. The chain combines TRBV6-1 with TRBJ1-5; D is unclear. Germline CDR1 MNHNS, CDR2 SASEGT. The length of the CDR3 is 16 residues. The V and J ends lost 2 bases and 3 bases respectively, with 14 bases between them. The CDR3 reads CASSELEGRNNQPQHF. The CDR3 nucleotides are TGTGCCAGCAGTGAACTTGAAGGGAGAAACAATCAGCCCCAGCATTTT.

This clonotype was seen once. The chain recombines TRBV28 with TRBJ2-2; tentative D call: TRBD2 (5 bases). This CDR3 region has 16 residues. The V end was cut by 4 bases, the J end by 2 bases, with 14 bases between. Per the germline V gene, CDR1 is MDHEN and CDR2 is SYDVKM. For the CDR3, the DNA is TGTGCCAGCAGTTCTTCCGGGATAGAAAACACCGGGGAGCTGTTTTTT. Protein sequence: CASSSSGIENTGELFF.

This clonotype turned up a few times. This rearrangement joins TRBV9 to TRBJ2-6, with a tentative D call TRBD2 (6 bases). Looked up from germline, CDR1 is SGDLS and CDR2 is YYNGEE. The ends were cut back, 4 bases at V and 12 bases at J, with 14 bases in the middle. There are 13 residues in the CDR3. CDR3 region: CASSPGLYPVLTF. CDR3 in DNA: TGTGCCAGCAGCCCGGGACTGTATCCCGTCCTGACTTTC.

This clonotype was counted between two and nine times. The rearrangement uses TRBV5-1 and TRBJ1-2, with unresolved D. V was shortened by 0 bases and J by 4 bases, with 10 bases between the two germline ends. CDR3 length: 14 residues. The germline V gene encodes CDR1 SGHRS and CDR2 YFSETQ. CDR3 protein: CASSLDGGGYGYTF. The CDR3 DNA sequence: TGCGCCAGCAGCTTGGACGGAGGTGGCTATGGCTACACCTTC.

The rearrangement joins TRBV12-3 or TRBV12-4 to TRBJ2-1, with 11 bases identical to TRBD1. The CDR3 spans 16 residues. The V segment lost 4 bases and the J segment 10 bases; nucleotides outside the gene matches: 12. This CDR3 reads CASSSGQGAYVGEQFF. The CDR3 bases are TGTGCCAGCAGTTCCGGACAGGGGGCCTATGTCGGCGAGCAGTTCTTC.

This clonotype was counted between two and nine times. The V and J genes are TRBV9 and TRBJ1-2; no clear D. Germline assignment: CDR1 SGDLS and CDR2 YYNGEE. Trimming took 3 bases from V and 3 from J, leaving 12 bases between them. This CDR3 spans 14 amino acids. The CDR3 loop reads CASSAGRADYGYTF. The CDR3 coding sequence is TGTGCCAGCAGCGCCGGACGGGCCGACTATGGCTACACCTTC. The full variable domain, in which reference TRBV9 and TRBJ1-2 provide the parts outside the CDR3, is DSGVTQTPKHLITATGQRVTLRCSPRSGDLSVYWYQQSLDQGLQFLIQYYNGEERAKGNILERFSAQQFPDLHSELNLSSLELGDSALYFCASSAGRADYGYTFGSGTRLTVV.

The chain couples TRBV20-1 to TRBJ2-5; D is uncertain. The CDR3 sequence is 14 residues long. Germline CDR1 and CDR2: DFQATT and SNEGSKA (reference sequence). Trimming removed 5 bases at V and 2 bases at J, with 15 bases between. DNA for the CDR3: TGCAGTGCTGTGAAAGGAGCCGGACAAGAGACCCAGTACTTC. Protein sequence: CSAVKGAGQETQYF.

The rearrangement joins TRBV5-6 to TRBJ2-7; D perhaps matches TRBD1 (6 bases). Per germline, CDR1 SGHDT and CDR2 YYEEEE. This CDR3 is 15 amino acids long. V shed 1 base and J shed 2 bases, with 13 bases lying between them. CDR3 region: CASSLRPTGTYEQYF. The CDR3 DNA is TGTGCCAGCAGCTTGAGACCGACAGGTACCTACGAGCAGTACTTC. Full variable domain (rest looked up from reference TRBV5-6 and TRBJ2-7): DAGVTQSPTHLIKTRGQQVTLRCSPKSGHDTVSWYQQALGQGPQFIFQYYEEEERQRGNFPDRFSGHQFPNYSSELNVNALLLGDSALYLCASSLRPTGTYEQYFGPGTRLTVT.

In its sample, this clonotype was seen a few times. The J gene is TRBJ2-5, the V gene TRBV10-3, with TRBD1 as a possible D gene (6 bases). CDR3 length: 12 residues. Germline CDR1 ENHRY, CDR2 SYGVKD. Trimming took off 4 bases at V and 8 bases at J, with 11 bases between the two ends. CDR3 sequence reads: CAISGEGVTQYF. The CDR3 bases are TGTGCCATCAGTGGAGAGGGGGTCACCCAGTACTTC.

This CDR3 is CASSFLQGLDTQYF. CDR3 sequence (DNA): TGCGCCAGCAGCTTTCTACAGGGGTTGGATACGCAGTATTTT. The genes are TRBV5-1 and TRBJ2-3; 7 bases match TRBD1. J gave up 6 bases and V 2 bases, and 6 bases lay outside the gene matches. From germline, CDR1 is SGHRS and CDR2 YFSETQ. The CDR3 is made up of 14 amino acids.

This chain uses TRBV7-3 with TRBJ2-1; 7 bases line up with TRBD1. CDR3 length: 15 amino acids. CDR1 is SGHTA and CDR2 is FQGTGA in the germline V gene. The V segment lost 4 bases and the J segment 2 bases; nucleotides outside the gene matches: 5. CDR3 DNA: TGTGCCAGCAGCTCCGAGACAGGGACCTACAATGAGCAGTTCTTC. Translating it yields CASSSETGTYNEQFF.

The chain is built from TRBV18 and TRBJ2-7, with 7 bases lining up with TRBD1. Losses at the gene ends were 3 bases for V and 1 base for J; bases not matched to a gene: 6. Germline V gene sequence: CDR1 KGHSH, CDR2 LQKENI. The length of the CDR3 is 15 residues. The CDR3 is CASSPRQGGSYEQYF. CDR3 sequence (DNA): TGTGCCAGCTCACCTCGACAGGGCGGTTCCTACGAGCAGTACTTC.

This clonotype was seen only a few times. The CDR3 reads CASIDGTSYETQYF. DNA of the CDR3: TGTGCCAGCATCGACGGGACTAGCTACGAGACCCAGTACTTC. This sequence joins TRBV6-2 or TRBV6-3 and TRBJ2-5, with 9 positions matching TRBD2. The CDR3 is made up of 14 amino acids. In germline, CDR1 is MNHEY, CDR2 SVGEGT. V lost 7 bases, J lost 5 bases, and 8 bases stayed unmatched.

For the CDR3, the DNA is TGCGCCAGCAGCCATTCTTCGAGGGCTGGTCAGCCCCAGCATTTT. Its translation: CASSHSSRAGQPQHF. The V and J genes are TRBV4-1 and TRBJ1-5; D remains ambiguous. Trimming cost V 3 bases and J 6 bases, with 15 bases left between them. The length of the CDR3 is 15 residues. Germline-derived CDR1 and CDR2 are MGHRA and YSYEKL.

The V and J genes are TRBV20-1 and TRBJ2-3; perhaps TRBD2 as D (6 bases). The CDR3 extends over 13 amino acids. Trimming took off 0 bases at V and 10 bases at J, with 14 bases between the two ends. Per the germline V gene, CDR1 is DFQATT and CDR2 is SNEGSKA (reference sequence). The CDR3 is CSARDPGRNAQYF. The CDR3, as DNA: TGCAGTGCTAGAGATCCAGGGAGGAATGCGCAGTATTTT.

This clonotype came up a few times. The chain has TRBV5-1 and TRBJ2-7; the D call may be TRBD1 or TRBD2 (5 bases each). The CDR3 sequence is 14 residues long. Germline CDR1 reads SGHRS; CDR2 reads YFSETQ. Deletions cut 5 bases from V and 9 bases from J, with 21 bases between. The CDR3 region has the DNA TGCGCCAGCAGTATAAGGGGAGATCAGCCTGGGCAGTACTTC. Translating it yields CASSIRGDQPGQYF.

This clonotype was seen a few times. This chain uses TRBV29-1 with TRBJ1-4, with TRBD1 identical over 11 bases. V lost 6 bases and J lost 14; bases outside the gene matches: 8. Per the germline V gene, CDR1 is SQVTM and CDR2 is ANQGSEA. This CDR3 contains 12 residues. CDR3 protein: CSVTGTGGMLFF. In nucleotides, the CDR3 is TGCAGCGTCACCGGGACAGGGGGAATGCTGTTTTTT.

This clonotype was seen just once. With a much larger clone just one base away, this may be a read error. V is TRBV7-2 and J is TRBJ2-7, with no clear D. The J call may be in error: the DNA end matches TRBJ2-5 better. This CDR3 spans 12 amino acids. The germline CDR1 and CDR2 sequences are SGHTA and FQGNSA. This chain's CDR3 is CAGSPREETQYF. CDR3 in DNA: TGTGCCGGCAGCCCTCGCGAAGAGACCCAGTACTTC.

This clonotype was recorded a few times. This chain links TRBV7-6 with TRBJ2-1; no definite D call. Trimming pared 4 bases from V and 7 bases from J, leaving 11 bases between. The CDR3 has 13 amino acids. Looked up from germline, CDR1 is SGHVS and CDR2 is FNYEAQ. The CDR3 is CASSSNPKNEQFF. As DNA, the CDR3 is TGTGCCAGCAGCTCCAACCCAAAGAATGAGCAGTTCTTC.

This chain joins TRBV14 and TRBJ1-6, with unresolved D. Trimming shortened V by 1 base and J by 7 bases, and 8 bases separated the two germline ends. Germline CDR1 SGHDN, CDR2 FVKESK. This CDR3 is 14 amino acids long. Written as DNA, the CDR3 is TGTGCCAGCAGCCAAGCCCTACAGAATTCACCCCTCCACTTT. Translated: CASSQALQNSPLHF.

V and J are TRBV19 and TRBJ2-7; 9 nucleotides line up with TRBD1. This CDR3 contains 14 residues. Germline values: CDR1 LNHDA, CDR2 SQIVND (reference sequence). V shed 6 bases, J shed 5 bases, and the junction held 8 bases outside the gene matches. The CDR3 region is CASRPGTGLDEQYF. The CDR3, as DNA: TGTGCCAGTAGACCCGGGACAGGGCTCGACGAGCAGTACTTC.

In this sample, this clonotype turned up many times. The CDR3 sequence is CASRALGEQYF. CDR3 sequence (DNA): TGTGCCAGCAGGGCCTTGGGCGAGCAGTACTTC. This chain connects TRBV7-2 to TRBJ2-5; no firm D call. The J call may be wrong; the DNA end is better matched by TRBJ2-7. This CDR3 comprises 11 residues. Germline V gene sequence: CDR1 SGHTA, CDR2 FQGNSA.

The chain joins TRBV6-2 or TRBV6-3 to TRBJ2-5, with D tentatively TRBD2 (6 bases). The closer fit of TRBJ2-7 to the DNA end suggests the J call may be wrong. Germline assignment: CDR1 MNHEY and CDR2 SVGEGT. The CDR3 runs 15 residues. CDR3 nucleotides: TGTGCCAGCAGTTACGATAGCGGTTCATACTACGAGCAGTACTTC. The encoded protein is CASSYDSGSYYEQYF.